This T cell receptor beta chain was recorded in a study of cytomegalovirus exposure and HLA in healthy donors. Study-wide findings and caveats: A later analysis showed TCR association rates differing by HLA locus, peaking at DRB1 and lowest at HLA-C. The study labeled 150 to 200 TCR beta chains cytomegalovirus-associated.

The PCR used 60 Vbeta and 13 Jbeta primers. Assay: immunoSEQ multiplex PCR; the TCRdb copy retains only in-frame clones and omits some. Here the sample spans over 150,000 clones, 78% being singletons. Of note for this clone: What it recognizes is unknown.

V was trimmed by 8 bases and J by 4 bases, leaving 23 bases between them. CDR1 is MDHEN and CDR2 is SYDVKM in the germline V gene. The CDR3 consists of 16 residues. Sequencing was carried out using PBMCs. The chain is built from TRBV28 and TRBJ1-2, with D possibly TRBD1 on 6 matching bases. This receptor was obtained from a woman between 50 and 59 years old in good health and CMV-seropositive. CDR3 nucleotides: TGTGCCAGCGGCCTGGGAGGGGGTGAAGTCCTCTATGGCTACACCTTC. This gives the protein CASGLGGGEVLYGYTF.